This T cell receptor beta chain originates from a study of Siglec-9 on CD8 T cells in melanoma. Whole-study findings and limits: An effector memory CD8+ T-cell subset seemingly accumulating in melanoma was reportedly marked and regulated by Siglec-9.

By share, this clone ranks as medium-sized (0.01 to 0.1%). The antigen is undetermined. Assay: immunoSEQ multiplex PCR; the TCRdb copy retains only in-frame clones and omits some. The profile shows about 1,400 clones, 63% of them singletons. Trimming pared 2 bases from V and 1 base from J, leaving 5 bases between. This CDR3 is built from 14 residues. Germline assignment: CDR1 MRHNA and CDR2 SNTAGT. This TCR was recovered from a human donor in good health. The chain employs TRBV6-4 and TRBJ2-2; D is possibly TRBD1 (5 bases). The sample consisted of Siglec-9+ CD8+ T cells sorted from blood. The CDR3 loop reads CASSDGQNTGELFF. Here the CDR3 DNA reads TGTGCCAGCAGTGACGGACAGAACACCGGGGAGCTGTTTTTT.